A selection of T cell receptor beta chains follows, all from one sample in a study of blood T cell repertoires in COVID-19. The data were produced by immunoSEQ multiplex PCR, yet TCRdb's version contains in-frame clones alone and is incomplete. The profile shows 200,000 to 250,000 clones, about 85% of them singletons. Sequences were obtained from PBMCs or T cells enriched from blood (not recorded which). These receptors originate from a woman younger than 45 who had recovered from COVID-19. The CDR3 runs from the conserved cysteine through the conserved F or W. A D gene is named only where the DNA matches it firmly. Size is stated for part of the rows, as once, few or many counts, or as a class when the clone is expanded.

CDR3nt: TGTGCCAGCAGGACCGCAGGGGCCGTGGGTGGCTACACCTTC
CDR3aa: CASRTAGAVGGYTF
d_gene: .
j_gene: TRBJ1-2
abundance: .
v_gene: TRBV2

CDR3nt: TGCGCCAGCAGCCAAACTACCAAAGGGGGTCATTACAATGAGCAGTTCTTC
CDR3aa: CASSQTTKGGHYNEQFF
d_gene: .
j_gene: TRBJ2-1
abundance: once
v_gene: TRBV4-1

CDR3nt: TGTGCCATCAGTGAAAGGGGGCTTTTTTATGGCTACACCTTC
CDR3aa: CAISERGLFYGYTF
d_gene: TRBD1
j_gene: TRBJ1-2
abundance: .
v_gene: TRBV10-3

CDR3nt: TGTGCCAGCAGCCCACGGGAAGTGTCCCCGTCCTACGAGCAGTACTTC
CDR3aa: CASSPREVSPSYEQYF
d_gene: .
j_gene: TRBJ2-7
abundance: .
v_gene: TRBV11-2

CDR3nt: TGTGCCAGCAGCTTAAGGGTTAGCGGGGCTGAGACCCAGTACTTC
CDR3aa: CASSLRVSGAETQYF
d_gene: TRBD2
j_gene: TRBJ2-5
abundance: .
v_gene: TRBV7-8

CDR3nt: TGTGCCAGCAGCCTTCGGGGGGGGGATGAGCAGTTCTTC
CDR3aa: CASSLRGGDEQFF
d_gene: TRBD2
j_gene: TRBJ2-1
abundance: .
v_gene: TRBV5-4

CDR3nt: TGTGCCACCAGCAGAGATTGGGGGGGCTCGTTAAACACTGAAGCTTTCTTT
CDR3aa: CATSRDWGGSLNTEAFF
d_gene: .
j_gene: TRBJ1-1
abundance: once
v_gene: TRBV15

CDR3nt: TGTGCCAGCAGTGACTTCCGGGTCTTGATGCGGGGCTATGGCTACACCTTC
CDR3aa: CASSDFRVLMRGYGYTF
d_gene: .
j_gene: TRBJ1-2
abundance: .
v_gene: TRBV6-1

CDR3nt: TGTGCCAGTAGTAAACCGGTAAGTGGCACTGAAGCTTTCTTT
CDR3aa: CASSKPVSGTEAFF
d_gene: .
j_gene: TRBJ1-1
abundance: once
v_gene: TRBV19

CDR3nt: TGTGCCAGCAGCTTAGTCTTACAGAACACCATATATTTT
CDR3aa: CASSLVLQNTIYF
d_gene: .
j_gene: TRBJ1-3
abundance: .
v_gene: TRBV7-9

CDR3nt: TGTGCCATCAGTGCGGGGAGCTCCTACAATGAGCAGTTCTTC
CDR3aa: CAISAGSSYNEQFF
d_gene: .
j_gene: TRBJ2-1
abundance: once
v_gene: TRBV10-3

CDR3nt: TGTGCCACCATGGTAGGTCCTGCGGGGGCCTACAATGAGCAGTTCTTC
CDR3aa: CATMVGPAGAYNEQFF
d_gene: TRBD2
j_gene: TRBJ2-1
abundance: .
v_gene: TRBV7-6

CDR3nt: TGTGCCAGCAGCCAAGATGCGGGGACTGGAAACACCATATATTTT
CDR3aa: CASSQDAGTGNTIYF
d_gene: .
j_gene: TRBJ1-3
abundance: .
v_gene: TRBV4-2

CDR3nt: TGTGCCAGCAGCCGCTCCGGGGACAGGGTCAATGAGCAGTTCTTC
CDR3aa: CASSRSGDRVNEQFF
d_gene: TRBD1
j_gene: TRBJ2-1
abundance: .
v_gene: TRBV6-2/TRBV6-3

CDR3nt: TGCGCCAGCAGCCCGGGGACAGGGAGGGAAAAACTGTTTTTT
CDR3aa: CASSPGTGREKLFF
d_gene: TRBD1
j_gene: TRBJ1-4
abundance: .
v_gene: TRBV4-3

CDR3nt: TGTGCCAGCAGCCCTCGGGGAAGCTCTGGGGCCAACGTCCTGACTTTC
CDR3aa: CASSPRGSSGANVLTF
d_gene: .
j_gene: TRBJ2-6
abundance: .
v_gene: TRBV2

CDR3nt: TGCAGCGTTCGGGAGAAATCTTCCTACGAGCAGTACTTC
CDR3aa: CSVREKSSYEQYF
d_gene: .
j_gene: TRBJ2-7
abundance: .
v_gene: TRBV29-1

CDR3nt: TGTGCTAGTGGTCCCTCCACAGGGGGCTATAATTCACCCCTCCACTTT
CDR3aa: CASGPSTGGYNSPLHF
d_gene: TRBD1
j_gene: TRBJ1-6
abundance: .
v_gene: TRBV12-5

CDR3nt: TGTGCCAGCACGGGCTCTGGAAACACCATATATTTT
CDR3aa: CASTGSGNTIYF
d_gene: .
j_gene: TRBJ1-3
abundance: .
v_gene: TRBV7-2

CDR3nt: TGCGCCAGCAGCGGACGGACTAGCGGGGGCCCCAATGAGCAGTTCTTC
CDR3aa: CASSGRTSGGPNEQFF
d_gene: TRBD2
j_gene: TRBJ2-1
abundance: .
v_gene: TRBV5-1

CDR3nt: TGTGCCAGCAGCTTAACGGACAGGGCGCCTTACGAGCAGTACTTC
CDR3aa: CASSLTDRAPYEQYF
d_gene: TRBD1
j_gene: TRBJ2-7
abundance: many
v_gene: TRBV7-9

CDR3nt: TGCGCCAGCAGCTTGGCTGAGCGGGGGTTCCAAGAGACCCAGTACTTC
CDR3aa: CASSLAERGFQETQYF
d_gene: TRBD2
j_gene: TRBJ2-5
abundance: .
v_gene: TRBV5-1

CDR3nt: TGTGCCAGCAGCTTTTTCCTCTCGAGGAATAATTCACCCCTCCACTTT
CDR3aa: CASSFFLSRNNSPLHF
d_gene: .
j_gene: TRBJ1-6
abundance: .
v_gene: TRBV7-2

CDR3nt: TGTGCCAGCAAACGACAGGGTACGGAATCACCCCTCCACTTT
CDR3aa: CASKRQGTESPLHF
d_gene: TRBD1
j_gene: TRBJ1-6
abundance: .
v_gene: TRBV2

CDR3nt: TGTGCCAGCAGCCATAGCGGGGAAGAGACAGATACGCAGTATTTT
CDR3aa: CASSHSGEETDTQYF
d_gene: TRBD2
j_gene: TRBJ2-3
abundance: .
v_gene: TRBV7-6